Listed below are T cell receptor beta chains from one sample, sequenced in a study of metastatic and nonmetastatic thyroid tumors. MiXCR reprocessed the PCR reads for TCRdb. The profile shows under 20,000 clones, less than 30% of them singletons. Sequenced sample: tumor tissue. Receptor source: a male donor with papillary thyroid cancer or a benign thyroid nodule (not recorded which). Some clones in this sample may be carry-over from other donors' samples. Each CDR3 is given with its conserved first and last residue. The D gene is left open where the match is weak. A row's size may be missing; if present it is once, few, many or a size class.

size: few
J: TRBJ2-7
D: TRBD2
V: TRBV28
DNA: TGTGCCAGCATCCCAGCGGGAGACTACGAGCAGTACTTC
CDR3: CASIPAGDYEQYF

size: many
J: TRBJ2-5
D: -
V: TRBV20-1
DNA: TGCAGTGCTAGAGATACTACGCGGGGAGAAAACAAAGAGACCCAGTACTTC
CDR3: CSARDTTRGENKETQYF

size: large
J: TRBJ1-3
D: -
V: TRBV7-8
DNA: TGTGCCAGCAGCTTCCAGGCGGCCTGGAGCTCTGGAAACACCATATATTTT
CDR3: CASSFQAAWSSGNTIYF

size: -
J: TRBJ2-1
D: TRBD2
V: TRBV4-1
DNA: TGCGCCAGCAGCCAAGATCAGGCTAGCGGGAGTCATGAGCAGTTCTTC
CDR3: CASSQDQASGSHEQFF

size: -
J: TRBJ2-5
D: -
V: TRBV9
DNA: TGTGCCAGCAGCGTAGGGGGGCTGGGAGGAGTGGGGGAGACCCAGTACTTC
CDR3: CASSVGGLGGVGETQYF

size: many
J: TRBJ1-4
D: -
V: TRBV3-1
DNA: TGTGCCAGCAGCCAATCAAGCGGGGATGAAAAACTGTTTTTT
CDR3: CASSQSSGDEKLFF

size: medium-sized
J: TRBJ2-1
D: TRBD2
V: TRBV14
DNA: TGTGCCAGCAGCCTTAGGACTAGCGTGTACAATGAGCAGTTCTTC
CDR3: CASSLRTSVYNEQFF

size: -
J: TRBJ2-3
D: -
V: TRBV5-1
DNA: TGCGCCAGCAGCTGGGAGAGCAACACAGATACGCAGTATTTT
CDR3: CASSWESNTDTQYF

size: -
J: TRBJ1-2
D: TRBD1
V: TRBV5-1
DNA: TGCGCCAGCAGCTTGGGGGACAGGGGGCGCCTCACCTTC
CDR3: CASSLGDRGRLTF

size: few
J: TRBJ1-4
D: -
V: TRBV30
DNA: TGTGCCTGGAGTTTTGCGGTTAATGAAAAACTGTTTTTT
CDR3: CAWSFAVNEKLFF

size: few
J: TRBJ2-1
D: -
V: TRBV11-3
DNA: TGTGCCAGCAGCTTAGGTACCGGGAATGAGCAGTTCTTC
CDR3: CASSLGTGNEQFF

size: -
J: TRBJ1-5
D: TRBD1
V: TRBV7-2
DNA: TGTGCCAGCAGCTCCAACAGGGGAGAAGGGGCCCAGCATTTT
CDR3: CASSSNRGEGAQHF

size: many
J: TRBJ1-3
D: -
V: TRBV6-1
DNA: TGTGCCAGCCCAACAGGTCCAGGAAACACCATATATTTT
CDR3: CASPTGPGNTIYF

size: few
J: TRBJ1-5
D: -
V: TRBV28
DNA: TGTGCCAGCAGTTTAGACGGAGGGGATCAGCCCCAGCATTTT
CDR3: CASSLDGGDQPQHF

size: -
J: TRBJ2-1
D: TRBD1
V: TRBV5-4
DNA: TGTGCCAGCAACCGACAGGGGACTTCCGGTGAGCAGTTCTTC
CDR3: CASNRQGTSGEQFF

size: -
J: TRBJ2-3
D: -
V: TRBV11-2
DNA: TGTGCCAGCAGCTCCAGTGGGAGGAGGGGAGATACGCAGTATTTT
CDR3: CASSSSGRRGDTQYF

size: -
J: TRBJ1-1
D: -
V: TRBV5-1
DNA: TGCGCCAGCAGCTTGACAGGGAACACTGAAGCTTTCTTT
CDR3: CASSLTGNTEAFF

size: medium-sized
J: TRBJ1-4
D: -
V: TRBV6-1
DNA: TGTGCCAGCAGTGTATTAGTTGAAAAACTGTTTTTT
CDR3: CASSVLVEKLFF

size: many
J: TRBJ2-7
D: TRBD2
V: TRBV7-8
DNA: TGTGCCAGCAGCTTAGAGGGTAGCGGGGGCCTGGAGCAGTACTTC
CDR3: CASSLEGSGGLEQYF

size: few
J: TRBJ1-1
D: -
V: TRBV28
DNA: TGTGCCAGCAGTTTTGGGGGGAATGAAGCTTTCTTT
CDR3: CASSFGGNEAFF

size: once
J: TRBJ2-2
D: TRBD2
V: TRBV7-2
DNA: TGTGCCAGCAGCGTAGAGCGGGATTGGACCGGGGAGCTGTTTTTT
CDR3: CASSVERDWTGELFF

size: many
J: TRBJ2-2
D: -
V: TRBV11-2
DNA: TGTGCCAGCAGCTGGCGACGGGGGCCCGGGGAGCTGTTTTTT
CDR3: CASSWRRGPGELFF

size: -
J: TRBJ2-2
D: -
V: TRBV5-1
DNA: TGCGCCAGCAGCCGTAACACCGGGGAGTTCGGGGAGCTGTTTTTT
CDR3: CASSRNTGEFGELFF

size: few
J: TRBJ1-5
D: -
V: TRBV30
DNA: TGTGCCTGGAGCGGGGGAGGCGAATCACAGCCCCAGCATTTT
CDR3: CAWSGGGESQPQHF

size: few
J: TRBJ1-2
D: -
V: TRBV28
DNA: TGTGCCAGCACACGAGCGCAGGACTGGGAAGGCTACACCTTC
CDR3: CASTRAQDWEGYTF

size: once
J: TRBJ1-5
D: -
V: TRBV20-1
DNA: TGCAGTGCTAGATCCGGGCTCAGGCAGCCCCAGCATTTT
CDR3: CSARSGLRQPQHF

size: -
J: TRBJ2-3
D: -
V: TRBV5-1
DNA: TGCGCCAGCAGCTTGGCAGCCTCAGGAGATACGCAGTATTTT
CDR3: CASSLAASGDTQYF

size: -
J: TRBJ2-7
D: -
V: TRBV18
DNA: TGTGCCAGCTCACTACAACCCCCGGACGCCTCGGGAGAGCAGTACTTC
CDR3: CASSLQPPDASGEQYF

size: many
J: TRBJ1-5
D: -
V: TRBV4-2
DNA: TGTGCCAGCAGCCAAGATCGGGTGGTAGGAGGTCAGCCCCAGCATTTT
CDR3: CASSQDRVVGGQPQHF

size: -
J: TRBJ1-6
D: TRBD1
V: TRBV28
DNA: TGTGCCAGCAGTCCCGGGGACAGGGCCAATTCACCCCTCCACTTT
CDR3: CASSPGDRANSPLHF

size: once
J: TRBJ2-1
D: -
V: TRBV2
DNA: TGTGACTGCCCCCTACAGTCCGGGAATGAGCAGTTCTTC
CDR3: CDCPLQSGNEQFF

size: few
J: TRBJ1-2
D: -
V: TRBV13
DNA: TGTGCCAGCAGCCTAAATGTCTATGGCCACACCTTC
CDR3: CASSLNVYGHTF

size: -
J: TRBJ2-2
D: TRBD1
V: TRBV25-1
DNA: TGTGCCAGCAGTGCCCCCGGGACAGGGTGTGTCACCTGGGAGCTGTTTTTT
CDR3: CASSAPGTGCVTWELFF

size: few
J: TRBJ1-1
D: -
V: TRBV18
DNA: TGTGCCAGCTCACCCATTTTGAACACTGAAGCTTTCTTT
CDR3: CASSPILNTEAFF

size: -
J: TRBJ2-7
D: TRBD1
V: TRBV27
DNA: TGTGCCAGCAGTCCCCCGGGACAGGGGCGGGAGCAGTACTTC
CDR3: CASSPPGQGREQYF

size: -
J: TRBJ1-2
D: -
V: TRBV6-5
DNA: TGTGCCAGCAGTTACCAGGGAAATGCTAACTATGGCTACACCTTC
CDR3: CASSYQGNANYGYTF

size: -
J: TRBJ2-7
D: -
V: TRBV7-8
DNA: TGTGCCAGCAGCACAAGGTCGGCCTACGAGCAGTACTTC
CDR3: CASSTRSAYEQYF

size: -
J: TRBJ2-3
D: TRBD2
V: TRBV20-1
DNA: TGCAGTGCTAGAGAAGCGGGAGAGGGAGATACGCAGTATTTT
CDR3: CSAREAGEGDTQYF

size: -
J: TRBJ2-7
D: -
V: TRBV6-2/TRBV6-3
DNA: TGTGCCAGCAGTACTGACCCGGACTACCCGTCGTCCTACGAGCAGTACTTC
CDR3: CASSTDPDYPSSYEQYF